The 31 T cell receptor beta chains given below trace back to one sample, sequenced in a study of shared clonotypes between healthy human individuals. TCRdb's table, derived via immunoSEQ multiplex PCR, lists solely in-frame clones and lacks some. The table includes millions of clones, about 92% detected once. Naive CD8 cells comprised CD45RO-negative, CCR7-positively selected cells, excluding terminally differentiated effector memory CD45RA+ cells. Sample: naive CD8+ T cells from PBMCs. These receptors originate from a man younger than 30 in good health. Some clones in this sample may be carry-over from other donors' samples.

The chain couples TRBV28 to TRBJ2-5, with a possible D match to TRBD1 (6 bases). The V end was cut by 5 bases, the J end by 6 bases, with 16 bases between. The germline V gene has CDR1 MDHEN and CDR2 SYDVKM. The CDR3 is made up of 14 amino acids. CDR3 region: CASSRQVRGQTQYF. The CDR3 nucleotides are TGTGCCAGCAGTAGACAGGTGAGGGGTCAGACCCAGTACTTC. Looking up the rest from reference TRBV28 and TRBJ2-5 gives the full variable domain: DVKVTQSSRYLVKRTGEKVFLECVQDMDHENMFWYRQDPGLGLRLIYFSYDVKMKEKGDIPEGYSVSREKKERFSLILESASTNQTSMYLCASSRQVRGQTQYFGPGTRLLVL.

The chain has TRBV7-8 and TRBJ2-1; 14 bases line up with TRBD2. This CDR3 contains 16 residues. The trim removed 5 bases at V and 9 bases at J, leaving 9 bases unmatched. Germline assignment: CDR1 SGHVS and CDR2 FQNEAQ. The CDR3 sequence: CASSVRLAGGLGEQFF. CDR3 DNA sequence: TGTGCCAGCAGCGTACGACTAGCGGGAGGGCTCGGTGAGCAGTTCTTC.

The rearrangement links TRBV7-9 to TRBJ2-7; 8 nucleotides align to TRBD1. The CDR3 contains 14 residues. J gave up 7 bases and V 4 bases, and 9 bases lay outside the gene matches. The germline CDR1 and CDR2 sequences are SEHNR and FQNEAQ (reference sequence). CDR3 in amino acids: CASSSGGRLREQYF. CDR3 DNA: TGTGCCAGCAGCTCAGGGGGCAGACTGAGGGAGCAGTACTTC.

The chain carries TRBV19 and TRBJ1-1, with D possibly matching TRBD1 (5 bases). V gave up 3 bases and J gave up 4 bases, with 15 bases separating them. CDR1 and CDR2 (germline): LNHDA, SQIVND (reference sequence). The CDR3 consists of 15 residues. The CDR3 loop reads CASSMLQTGTTEAFF. The CDR3 DNA sequence: TGTGCCAGTAGTATGTTACAGACTGGGACCACTGAAGCTTTCTTT.

V gene TRBV9 combines with J gene TRBJ1-5; 8 bases line up with TRBD1. Germline V gene data show CDR1 as SGDLS and CDR2 as YYNGEE. With 4 bases clipped from V and 7 bases from J, the junction kept 10 bases outside the gene matches. The CDR3 extends over 15 amino acids. Here the CDR3 reads CASSPGGGVKQPQHF. CDR3 sequence (DNA): TGTGCCAGCAGCCCAGGGGGCGGGGTCAAGCAGCCCCAGCATTTT.

The chain carries TRBV30 and TRBJ2-1; 10 positions match TRBD2. This CDR3 contains 13 residues. Germline CDR1 reads GTSNPN; CDR2 reads SVGIG (reference sequence). V shed 5 bases and J 6 bases; nucleotides not matched to a gene: 4. The CDR3 DNA is TGTGCCTGGCTAGCGGGAGATGGCAATGAGCAGTTCTTC. Amino acids: CAWLAGDGNEQFF.

This clone was found once. The chain combines TRBV5-8 with TRBJ2-6, with unresolved D. Between the trimmed V and J ends, which lost 1 base and 0 bases, there was a span of 5 bases. The CDR3 runs to 15 residues. The germline V gene encodes CDR1 SGHTS and CDR2 YDEGEE. CDR3 amino acids: CASSLRSSGANVLTF. For the CDR3, the DNA is TGTGCCAGCAGCTTGCGTAGCTCTGGGGCCAACGTCCTGACTTTC.

The J gene is TRBJ2-7, the V gene TRBV27; possibly TRBD1 for D (6 bases). Germline CDR1 reads MNHEY; CDR2 reads SMNVEV (reference sequence). This CDR3 spans 15 amino acids. The ends were cut back, 6 bases at V and 0 bases at J, with 15 bases in the middle. CDR3 protein: CASSRVRGSSYEQYF. CDR3 DNA sequence: TGTGCCAGCAGCAGAGTCAGGGGATCCTCCTACGAGCAGTACTTC.

V and J are TRBV5-1 and TRBJ2-1, with 11 bases matching TRBD1. Trimming removed 4 bases from V and 6 bases from J; junction bases left unmatched: 6. This CDR3 spans 15 amino acids. Germline V lookup: CDR1 SGHRS, CDR2 YFSETQ. The DNA for the CDR3 is TGCGCCAGCAGCGTCGGGACAGGGGGAGGCAATGAGCAGTTCTTC. It specifies CASSVGTGGGNEQFF.

The J gene is TRBJ2-4, the V gene TRBV6-5; D could derive from TRBD1 or TRBD2 (6 bases each). Germline V gene sequence: CDR1 MNHEY, CDR2 SVGAGI. The V gene lost 8 bases and the J gene lost 8 bases, with 19 bases spanning the gap. The CDR3 extends over 14 amino acids. CDR3 coding DNA: TGTGCCAGCGGGGGGCGGGGTTACGCGGACATTCAGTACTTC. Translating it yields CASGGRGYADIQYF.

V gene TRBV29-1 combines with J gene TRBJ2-1; TRBD1 agrees at 10 bases. The CDR3 is made up of 18 amino acids. J lost 4 bases, V lost 4 bases, and 16 bases had no gene match. CDR1 SQVTM and CDR2 ANQGSEA come from the germline V gene. The CDR3 DNA follows: TGCAGCGTTGGAGGGAGAGACAGGGGGCACGGGGAGTACAATGAGCAGTTCTTC. This gives the protein CSVGGRDRGHGEYNEQFF.

The J gene is TRBJ2-3, the V gene TRBV18, with 7 positions matching TRBD2. Losses at the gene ends were 0 bases for V and 5 bases for J; bases not matched to a gene: 11. The CDR3 has 17 amino acids. The germline V gene encodes CDR1 KGHSH and CDR2 LQKENI. CDR3 loop: CASSPPGRENGRDTQYF. The CDR3 DNA reads TGTGCCAGCTCACCACCGGGGCGGGAGAATGGAAGAGATACGCAGTATTTT.

The chain combines TRBV15 with TRBJ2-7; D not resolved. This CDR3 region has 14 residues. V dropped 3 bases and J dropped 6 bases, with 15 bases sitting between them. Germline CDR1 and CDR2: LNHNV and YYDKDF (reference sequence). The DNA of the CDR3 is TGTGCCACCAGCAGCAAAATGGGGTCACCCGAGCAGTACTTC. It translates to CATSSKMGSPEQYF.

The V and J genes are TRBV7-9 and TRBJ1-2; D unresolved. V lost 4 bases, J lost 0 bases, and 15 bases lay in between. This CDR3 is built from 16 residues. CDR1 and CDR2 from the germline V gene are SEHNR and FQNEAQ (reference sequence). CDR3 sequence (DNA): TGTGCCAGCAGCTCGCATCCTGACGGAGCTAACTATGGCTACACCTTC. This gives the protein CASSSHPDGANYGYTF.

The V and J genes are TRBV5-5 and TRBJ1-1; 7 bases are a match to TRBD1. Germline loops: CDR1 SGHKS, CDR2 YYEKEE (reference sequence). With V trimmed by 3 bases and J by 1 base, 6 bases remained unmatched. The CDR3 sequence is 15 residues long. For the CDR3, the DNA is TGTGCCAGCAGCTACCCCGGGACAGCGAACACTGAAGCTTTCTTT. Amino acid sequence: CASSYPGTANTEAFF.

This sequence joins TRBV28 and TRBJ1-5; 10 nucleotides agree with TRBD1. CDR1 is MDHEN and CDR2 is SYDVKM in the germline V gene. Trimming cost V 10 bases and J 1 base; bases outside gene matches: 7. The CDR3 runs 15 residues. CDR3 in DNA: TGTGCCATTCGACAGGGGGCAGAGAGCAATCAGCCCCAGCATTTT. Translating gives CAIRQGAESNQPQHF. The full variable domain, in which reference TRBV28 and TRBJ1-5 provide the parts outside the CDR3, is DVKVTQSSRYLVKRTGEKVFLECVQDMDHENMFWYRQDPGLGLRLIYFSYDVKMKEKGDIPEGYSVSREKKERFSLILESASTNQTSMYLCAIRQGAESNQPQHFGDGTRLSIL.

This clone is a singleton in its sample. This chain links TRBV6-6 with TRBJ2-3; either TRBD1 or TRBD2 may supply D (6 bases each). The CDR3 is made up of 15 amino acids. V was shortened by 7 bases and J by 6 bases, with 20 bases between the two germline ends. Germline V gene lookup returns CDR1 MNHNY and CDR2 SVGAGI (reference sequence). Here the CDR3 DNA reads TGTGCCAGCATCCCGAGCCCGGGGGCGAGGGATACGCAGTATTTT. Residues: CASIPSPGARDTQYF.

This clone was recorded a few times. The chain links TRBV19 to TRBJ1-1; 8 positions match TRBD1. V was pared by 5 bases and J by 0 bases, with 5 bases of the junction left unmatched. This CDR3 has 15 residues. The V gene's germline CDR1 is LNHDA and CDR2 SQIVND (reference sequence). The CDR3 DNA reads TGTGCCAGTAGTGCTCAGACAGGGGTGAACACTGAAGCTTTCTTT. It yields the protein CASSAQTGVNTEAFF.

The rearrangement links TRBV7-9 to TRBJ2-1, with D possibly TRBD2 on 6 matching bases. Between the trimmed V and J ends, which lost 5 bases and 7 bases, there was a span of 21 bases. Germline V gene lookup returns CDR1 SEHNR and CDR2 FQNEAQ (reference sequence). The CDR3 has 16 residues. Here the CDR3 DNA reads TGTGCCAGCAGCCCCTTCGGAGCGGGCTCCTTGAATGAGCAGTTCTTC. Residues: CASSPFGAGSLNEQFF.

The V call is TRBV10-3, the J call TRBJ1-1; no definite D call. CDR1 ENHRY and CDR2 SYGVKD come from the germline V gene. V was clipped by 6 bases and J by 0 bases, with 11 bases between them. The length of the CDR3 is 14 residues. The CDR3 protein is CAISPGPMNTEAFF. For the CDR3, the DNA is TGTGCCATCAGCCCCGGTCCCATGAACACTGAAGCTTTCTTT.

The rearrangement joins TRBV4-3 to TRBJ2-1; TRBD2 matches 11 bases. Germline CDR1 reads LGHNA; CDR2 reads YSLEER. V shed 3 bases and J 8 bases; nucleotides not matched to a gene: 6. This CDR3 contains 15 residues. CDR3 region: CASSQGLADYDEQFF. CDR3 DNA: TGCGCCAGCAGCCAGGGACTAGCGGATTACGATGAGCAGTTCTTC.

This clone has a single count. V gene TRBV28 combines with J gene TRBJ1-2, with D possibly being TRBD1 (6 bases). V was shortened by 5 bases and J by 7 bases, with 14 bases between the two germline ends. From germline, CDR1 is MDHEN and CDR2 SYDVKM. This CDR3 is built from 13 residues. The CDR3 loop reads CASSPRRDTGYTF. The CDR3 DNA is TGTGCCAGCAGTCCGAGACGGGACACTGGCTACACCTTC.

This chain connects TRBV7-9 to TRBJ2-3, with D possibly being TRBD2 (6 bases). Looked up from germline, CDR1 is SEHNR and CDR2 is FQNEAQ (reference sequence). Trimming stripped 1 base from V and 3 bases from J, with 11 bases between. CDR3 size: 15 residues. The CDR3 here is CASSLEAGRTDTQYF. The DNA for the CDR3 is TGTGCCAGCAGCTTAGAGGCGGGGAGGACAGATACGCAGTATTTT.

This clone was seen just once. This chain joins TRBV2 and TRBJ2-7; D gene uncertain. The germline V and J ends were trimmed by 3 bases and 2 bases, with 11 bases remaining between them. CDR1 and CDR2 from the germline V gene are SNHLY and FYNNEI. The CDR3 length is 14 residues. CDR3 sequence reads: CASSEPGFTYEQYF. The CDR3 DNA is TGTGCCAGCAGTGAGCCTGGGTTTACCTACGAGCAGTACTTC. The complete variable domain, with remaining parts taken from reference TRBV2 and TRBJ2-7, reads EPEVTQTPSHQVTQMGQEVILRCVPISNHLYFYWYRQILGQKVEFLVSFYNNEISEKSEIFDDQFSVERPDGSNFTLKIRSTKLEDSAMYFCASSEPGFTYEQYFGPGTRLTVT.

The chain carries TRBV7-6 and TRBJ2-7; perhaps TRBD2 as D (5 bases). Germline CDR1 reads SGHVS; CDR2 reads FNYEAQ. The CDR3 has 15 residues. V was pared by 4 bases and J by 2 bases, with 15 bases between. The CDR3 sequence: CASSSLSGYTYEQYF. CDR3 nucleotides: TGTGCCAGCAGCTCCCTCAGCGGTTACACCTACGAGCAGTACTTC.

The CDR3 spells CASSSQGNSNQPQHF. In DNA, the CDR3 is TGTGCCAGTAGTTCACAGGGAAATAGCAATCAGCCCCAGCATTTT. V and J are TRBV19 and TRBJ1-5; D is perhaps TRBD1 (6 bases). The V end was cut by 5 bases, the J end by 0 bases, with 11 bases between. Germline CDR1 LNHDA, CDR2 SQIVND (reference sequence). The CDR3 has 15 amino acids. Based on the CDR3 plus reference TRBV19 and TRBJ1-5, the full variable domain is DGGITQSPKYLFRKEGQNVTLSCEQNLNHDAMYWYRQDPGQGLRLIYYSQIVNDFQKGDIAEGYSVSREKKESFPLTVTSAQKNPTAFYLCASSSQGNSNQPQHFGDGTRLSIL.

The chain has TRBV28 and TRBJ1-1, with D possibly matching TRBD1 (5 bases). Per the germline V gene, CDR1 is MDHEN and CDR2 is SYDVKM. The CDR3 extends over 16 amino acids. V was pared by 3 bases and J by 5 bases, with 19 bases between. The CDR3 is CASSFQRGRMRTEAFF. The CDR3 region has the DNA TGTGCCAGCAGTTTTCAAAGGGGCCGAATGCGGACTGAAGCTTTCTTT.

This chain links TRBV7-9 with TRBJ1-1; 7 positions match TRBD1. The junction had 14 bases not matched to a gene; V was cut back by 2 bases and J by 2 bases. This CDR3 has 18 residues. Germline-derived CDR1 and CDR2 are SEHNR and FQNEAQ (reference sequence). Here the CDR3 reads CASSLIGGGRGSNTEAFF. CDR3 DNA: TGTGCCAGCAGCTTAATAGGCGGGGGCAGGGGGAGTAACACTGAAGCTTTCTTT.

The chain employs TRBV30 and TRBJ2-7; D gene ambiguous. The V gene lost 2 bases and the J gene lost 2 bases, with 10 bases spanning the gap. Germline-derived CDR1 and CDR2 are GTSNPN and SVGIG (reference sequence). The CDR3 totals 13 residues. The DNA for the CDR3 is TGTGCCTGGAGTCCGGGTCTTCCCTACGAGCAGTACTTC. It specifies CAWSPGLPYEQYF.

The rearrangement uses TRBV28 and TRBJ2-1, with 8 bases that match TRBD2. Germline loops: CDR1 MDHEN, CDR2 SYDVKM. V trimming: 6 bases; J trimming: 15 bases; junction bases outside the gene matches: 7. CDR3 size: 11 residues. CDR3 DNA: TGTGCCAGCAGCGTGCGGGAGGAAGCGTTCTTC. It codes for CASSVREEAFF.

J is TRBJ1-1 and V is TRBV9; D is unresolved. Germline lookup yields CDR1 SGDLS and CDR2 YYNGEE. There are 14 residues in the CDR3. V gave up 4 bases and J gave up 0 bases, with 10 bases separating them. The CDR3 DNA reads as TGTGCCAGCAGCTTTACCTCGCTGAACACTGAAGCTTTCTTT. Residues: CASSFTSLNTEAFF.